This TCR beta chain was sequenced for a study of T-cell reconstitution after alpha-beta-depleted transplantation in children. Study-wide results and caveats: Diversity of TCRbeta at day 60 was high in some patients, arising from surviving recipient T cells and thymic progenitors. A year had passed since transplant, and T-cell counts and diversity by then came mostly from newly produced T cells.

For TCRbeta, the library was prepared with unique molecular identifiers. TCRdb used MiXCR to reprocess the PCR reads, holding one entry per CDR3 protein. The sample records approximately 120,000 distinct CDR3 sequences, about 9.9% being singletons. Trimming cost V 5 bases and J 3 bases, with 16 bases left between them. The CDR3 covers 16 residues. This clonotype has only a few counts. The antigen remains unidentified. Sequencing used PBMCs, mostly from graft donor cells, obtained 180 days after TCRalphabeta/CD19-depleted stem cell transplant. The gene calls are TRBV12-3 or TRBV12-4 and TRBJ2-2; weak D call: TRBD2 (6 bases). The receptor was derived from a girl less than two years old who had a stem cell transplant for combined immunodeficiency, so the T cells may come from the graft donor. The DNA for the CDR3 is TGTGCCAGCAGTGGGTGGCGGTCGGGGGACACCGGGGAGCTGTTTTTT. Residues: CASSGWRSGDTGELFF.